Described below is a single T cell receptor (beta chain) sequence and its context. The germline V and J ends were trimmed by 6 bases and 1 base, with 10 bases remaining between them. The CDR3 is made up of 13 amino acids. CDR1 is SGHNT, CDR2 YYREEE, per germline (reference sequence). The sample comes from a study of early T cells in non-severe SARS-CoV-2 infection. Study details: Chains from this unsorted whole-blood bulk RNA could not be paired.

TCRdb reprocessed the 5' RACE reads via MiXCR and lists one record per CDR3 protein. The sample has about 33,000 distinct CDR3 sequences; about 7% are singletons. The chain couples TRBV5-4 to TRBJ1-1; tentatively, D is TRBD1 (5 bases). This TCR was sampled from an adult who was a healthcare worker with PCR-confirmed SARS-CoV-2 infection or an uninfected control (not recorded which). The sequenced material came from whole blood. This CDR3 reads CASTDGQNTEAFF. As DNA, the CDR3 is TGTGCCAGCACCGATGGACAGAACACTGAAGCTTTCTTT.